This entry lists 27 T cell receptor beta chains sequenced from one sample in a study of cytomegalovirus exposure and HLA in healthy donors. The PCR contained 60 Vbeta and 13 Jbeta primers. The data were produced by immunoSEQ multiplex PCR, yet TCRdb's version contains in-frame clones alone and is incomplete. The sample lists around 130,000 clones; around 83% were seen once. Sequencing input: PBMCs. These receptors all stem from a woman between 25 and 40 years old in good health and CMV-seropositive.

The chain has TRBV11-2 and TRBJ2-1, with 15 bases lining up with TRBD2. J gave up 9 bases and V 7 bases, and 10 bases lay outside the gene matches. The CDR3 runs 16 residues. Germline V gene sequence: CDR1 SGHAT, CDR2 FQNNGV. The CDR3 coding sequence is TGTGCCAGCAAAATAGGACTAGCGGGGGGGCCCGGTGAGCAGTTCTTC. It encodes CASKIGLAGGPGEQFF. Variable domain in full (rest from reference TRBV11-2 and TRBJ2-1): EAGVAQSPRYKIIEKRQSVAFWCNPISGHATLYWYQQILGQGPKLLIQFQNNGVVDDSQLPKDRFSAERLKGVDSTLKIQPAKLEDSAVYLCASKIGLAGGPGEQFFGPGTRLTVL.

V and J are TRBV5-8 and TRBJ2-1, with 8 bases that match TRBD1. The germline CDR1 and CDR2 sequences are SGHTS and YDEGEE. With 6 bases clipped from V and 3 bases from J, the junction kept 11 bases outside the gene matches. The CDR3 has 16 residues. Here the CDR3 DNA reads TGTGCCAGCAACTCTGCCGGGACAGGAGTCTACAATGAGCAGTTCTTC. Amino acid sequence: CASNSAGTGVYNEQFF.

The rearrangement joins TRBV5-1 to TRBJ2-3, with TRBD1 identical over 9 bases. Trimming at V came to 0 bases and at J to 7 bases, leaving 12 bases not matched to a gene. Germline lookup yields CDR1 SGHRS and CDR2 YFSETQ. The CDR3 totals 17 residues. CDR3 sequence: CASSLAPVTGGLNTQYF. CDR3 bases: TGCGCCAGCAGCTTGGCCCCCGTGACAGGGGGATTGAATACGCAGTATTTT.

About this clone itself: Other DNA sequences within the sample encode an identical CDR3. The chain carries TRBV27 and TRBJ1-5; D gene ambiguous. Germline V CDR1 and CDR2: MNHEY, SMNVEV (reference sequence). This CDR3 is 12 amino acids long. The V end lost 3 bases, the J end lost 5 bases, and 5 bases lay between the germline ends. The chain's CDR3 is CASSFRDQPQHF. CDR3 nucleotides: TGTGCCAGCAGTTTTCGTGATCAGCCCCAGCATTTT.

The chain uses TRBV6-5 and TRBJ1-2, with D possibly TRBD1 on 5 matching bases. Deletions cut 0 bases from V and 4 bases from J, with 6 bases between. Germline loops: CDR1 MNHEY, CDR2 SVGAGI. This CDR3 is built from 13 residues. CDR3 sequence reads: CASSYSQGYGYTF. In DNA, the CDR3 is TGTGCCAGCAGTTACTCCCAGGGCTATGGCTACACCTTC.

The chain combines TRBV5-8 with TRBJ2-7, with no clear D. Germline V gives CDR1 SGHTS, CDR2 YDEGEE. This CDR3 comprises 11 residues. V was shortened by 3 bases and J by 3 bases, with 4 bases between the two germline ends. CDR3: CASSSVYEQYF. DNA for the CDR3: TGTGCCAGCAGCTCGGTCTACGAGCAGTACTTC.

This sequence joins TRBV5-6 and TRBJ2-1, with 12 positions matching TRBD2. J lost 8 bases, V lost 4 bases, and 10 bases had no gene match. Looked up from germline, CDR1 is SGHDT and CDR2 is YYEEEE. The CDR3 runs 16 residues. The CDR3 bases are TGTGCCAGCAGCCTCCGGGGGCTAGCGGGGGGGGATGAGCAGTTCTTC. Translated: CASSLRGLAGGDEQFF.

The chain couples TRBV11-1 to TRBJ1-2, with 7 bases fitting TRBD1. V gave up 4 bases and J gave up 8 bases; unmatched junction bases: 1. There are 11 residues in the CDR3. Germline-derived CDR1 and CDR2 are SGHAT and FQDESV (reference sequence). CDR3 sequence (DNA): TGTGCCAGCAGCTACAGGGGAGGCTACACCTTC. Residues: CASSYRGGYTF.

As DNA, the CDR3 is TGTGCCAGCAGGACTAGCGGGGGCCTCACAGATACGCAGTATTTT. Translating it yields CASRTSGGLTDTQYF. The J gene is TRBJ2-3, the V gene TRBV28; 12 nucleotides line up with TRBD2. Losses at the gene ends were 6 bases for V and 2 bases for J; bases not matched to a gene: 3. CDR1 is MDHEN and CDR2 is SYDVKM in the germline V gene. The CDR3 consists of 15 residues.

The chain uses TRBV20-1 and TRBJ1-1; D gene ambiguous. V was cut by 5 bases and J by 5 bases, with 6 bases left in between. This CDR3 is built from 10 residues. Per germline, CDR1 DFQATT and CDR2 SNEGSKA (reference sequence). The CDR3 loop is CSAYETEAFF. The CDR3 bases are TGCAGTGCTTACGAGACTGAAGCTTTCTTT.

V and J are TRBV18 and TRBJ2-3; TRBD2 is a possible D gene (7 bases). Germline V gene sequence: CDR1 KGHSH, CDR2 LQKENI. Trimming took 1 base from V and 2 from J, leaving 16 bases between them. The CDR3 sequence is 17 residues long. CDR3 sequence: CASSPRAGGALTDTQYF. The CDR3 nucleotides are TGTGCCAGCTCACCACGAGCTGGGGGGGCCCTCACAGATACGCAGTATTTT.

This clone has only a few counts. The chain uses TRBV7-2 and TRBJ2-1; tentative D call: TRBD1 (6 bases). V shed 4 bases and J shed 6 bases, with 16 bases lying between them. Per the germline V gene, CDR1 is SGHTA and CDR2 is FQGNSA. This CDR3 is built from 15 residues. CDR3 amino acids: CASSSTGRNGNEQFF. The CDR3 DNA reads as TGTGCCAGCAGCTCGACAGGAAGGAATGGCAATGAGCAGTTCTTC.

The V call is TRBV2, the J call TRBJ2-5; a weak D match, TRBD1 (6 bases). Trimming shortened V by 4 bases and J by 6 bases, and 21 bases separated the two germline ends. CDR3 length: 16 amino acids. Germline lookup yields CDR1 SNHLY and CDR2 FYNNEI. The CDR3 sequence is CASSGSGTRQGKTQYF. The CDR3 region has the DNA TGTGCCAGCAGTGGCTCCGGGACACGGCAGGGCAAGACCCAGTACTTC.

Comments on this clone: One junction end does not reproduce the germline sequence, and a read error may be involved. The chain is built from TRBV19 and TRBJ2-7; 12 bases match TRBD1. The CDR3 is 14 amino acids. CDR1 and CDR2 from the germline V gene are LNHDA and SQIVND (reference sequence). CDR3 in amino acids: CASIGTGGSHEQYF. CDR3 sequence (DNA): TGTGCCAGCATCGGGACAGGGGGCTCCCACGAGCAGTACTTC.

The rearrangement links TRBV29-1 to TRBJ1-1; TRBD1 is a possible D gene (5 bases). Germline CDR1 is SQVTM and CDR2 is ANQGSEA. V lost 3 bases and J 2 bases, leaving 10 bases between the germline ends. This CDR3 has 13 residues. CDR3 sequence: CSVESRANTEAFF. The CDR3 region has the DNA TGCAGCGTTGAGTCCAGGGCTAACACTGAAGCTTTCTTT.

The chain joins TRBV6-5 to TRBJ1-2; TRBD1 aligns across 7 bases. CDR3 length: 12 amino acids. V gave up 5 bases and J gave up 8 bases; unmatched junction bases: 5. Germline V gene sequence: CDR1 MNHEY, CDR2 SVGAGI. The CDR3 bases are TGTGCCAGCAGTGTCAGGGGGATAGGCTACACCTTC. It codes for CASSVRGIGYTF.

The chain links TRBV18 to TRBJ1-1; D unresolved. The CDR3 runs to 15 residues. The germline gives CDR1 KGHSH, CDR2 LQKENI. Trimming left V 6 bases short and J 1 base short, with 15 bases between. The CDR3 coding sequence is TGTGCCAGCTCCACTAACGGTGGAGCGAACACTGAAGCTTTCTTT. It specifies CASSTNGGANTEAFF.

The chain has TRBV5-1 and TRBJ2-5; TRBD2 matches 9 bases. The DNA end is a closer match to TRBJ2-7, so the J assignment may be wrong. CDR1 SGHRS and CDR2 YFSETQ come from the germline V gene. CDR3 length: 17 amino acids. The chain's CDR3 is CASSFWSSGVFSYEQYF. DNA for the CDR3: TGCGCCAGCAGCTTTTGGTCTAGCGGGGTTTTCTCCTACGAGCAGTACTTC.

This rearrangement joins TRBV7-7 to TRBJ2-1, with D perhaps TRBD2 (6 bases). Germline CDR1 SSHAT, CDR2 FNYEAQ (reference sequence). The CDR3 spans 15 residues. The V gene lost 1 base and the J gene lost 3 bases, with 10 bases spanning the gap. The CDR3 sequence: CASSLGLGNYNEQFF. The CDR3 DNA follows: TGTGCCAGCAGCTTAGGACTAGGGAACTACAATGAGCAGTTCTTC.

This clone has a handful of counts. CDR3 coding DNA: TGCGCCAGCAGTTTCGCAGGGACTGAAGCTTTCTTT. Translation gives CASSFAGTEAFF. J is TRBJ1-1 and V is TRBV5-1, with D possibly being TRBD1 (5 bases). This CDR3 has 12 amino acids. Trimming took 5 bases from V and 5 from J, leaving 10 bases between them. The germline CDR1 and CDR2 sequences are SGHRS and YFSETQ.

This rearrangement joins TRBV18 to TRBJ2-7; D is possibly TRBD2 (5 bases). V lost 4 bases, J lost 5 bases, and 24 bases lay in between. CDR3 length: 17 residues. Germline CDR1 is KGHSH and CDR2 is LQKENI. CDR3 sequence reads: CASSLRTLRTGLDEQYF. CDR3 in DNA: TGTGCCAGCTCACTCCGCACGCTTCGGACGGGGTTGGACGAGCAGTACTTC. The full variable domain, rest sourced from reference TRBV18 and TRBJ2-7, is NAGVMQNPRHLVRRRGQEARLRCSPMKGHSHVYWYRQLPEEGLKFMVYLQKENIIDESGMPKERFSAEFPKEGPSILRIQQVVRGDSAAYFCASSLRTLRTGLDEQYFGPGTRLTVT.

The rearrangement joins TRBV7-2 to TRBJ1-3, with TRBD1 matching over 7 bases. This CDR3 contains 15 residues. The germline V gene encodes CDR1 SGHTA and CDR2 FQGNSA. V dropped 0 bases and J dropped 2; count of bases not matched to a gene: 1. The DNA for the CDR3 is TGTGCCAGCAGCTTAGCCAGGGGGACTGGAAACACCATATATTTT. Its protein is CASSLARGTGNTIYF.

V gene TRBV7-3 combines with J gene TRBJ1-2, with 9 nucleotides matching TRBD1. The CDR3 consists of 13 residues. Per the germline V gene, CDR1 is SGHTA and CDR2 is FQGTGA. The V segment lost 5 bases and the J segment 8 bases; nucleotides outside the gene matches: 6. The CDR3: CASSPGTGSGYTF. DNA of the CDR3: TGTGCCAGCAGCCCCGGGACAGGGAGCGGCTACACCTTC.

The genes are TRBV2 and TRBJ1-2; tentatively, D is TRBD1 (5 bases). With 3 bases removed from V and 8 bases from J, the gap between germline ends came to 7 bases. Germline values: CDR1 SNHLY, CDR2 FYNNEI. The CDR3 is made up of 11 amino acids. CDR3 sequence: CASSDQGGYTF. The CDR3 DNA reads TGTGCCAGCAGTGACCAGGGAGGCTACACCTTC.

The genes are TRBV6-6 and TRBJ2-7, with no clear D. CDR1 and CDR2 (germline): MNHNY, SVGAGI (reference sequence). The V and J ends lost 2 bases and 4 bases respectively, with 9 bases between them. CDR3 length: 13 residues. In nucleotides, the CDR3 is TGTGCCAGCAGTTACGGGTTGCGGTACGAGCAGTACTTC. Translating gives CASSYGLRYEQYF.

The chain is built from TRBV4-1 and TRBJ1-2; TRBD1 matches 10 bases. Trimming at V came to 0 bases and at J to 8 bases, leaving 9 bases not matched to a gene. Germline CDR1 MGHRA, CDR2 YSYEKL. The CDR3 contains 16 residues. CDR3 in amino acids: CASSQDWGQGSSGYTF. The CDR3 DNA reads TGCGCCAGCAGCCAAGATTGGGGACAGGGGTCGTCCGGCTACACCTTC.

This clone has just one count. The CDR3, as DNA: TGTGCCAGCAGAGAGACATTAAATTCACCCCTCCACTTT. It yields the protein CASRETLNSPLHF. The chain has TRBV6-6 and TRBJ1-6; D is undetermined. The germline gives CDR1 MNHNY, CDR2 SVGAGI (reference sequence). The germline V and J ends were trimmed by 6 bases and 7 bases, with 10 bases remaining between them. This CDR3 has 13 residues.